The sequence of this T cell receptor (beta chain) was determined in a study of T cells in Graves' hyperthyroidism and ophthalmopathy. Broader study findings: The model made its ophthalmopathy prediction, and onset followed a median about 6.8 months later. Most thyroid clonotypes expanded above 0.001 were also detected in blood.

This clonotype has at least ten counts. Its antigen is as yet unknown. From RNA transcripts, TCR beta CDR3 regions were amplified. Using the HTBI primer set, a first-round RT-PCR was run on the TCR CDR3. TCRdb re-called the multiplex PCR reads through MiXCR, storing one row per CDR3 protein. The top ten hold about 16% of the sample, which has roughly 700,000 distinct CDR3 sequences, 15% to 20% seen once. A lack of ophthalmopathy progression within 18 months defined stable Graves' hyperthyroidism. The study based diagnoses on clinical symptoms, serum thyroxine and TRAb, thyroid ultrasound and orbital computed tomography. Germline loops: CDR1 MNHNY, CDR2 SVGAGI (reference sequence). V was trimmed by 2 bases and J by 5 bases, leaving 9 bases between them. This CDR3 has 13 amino acids.

This chain joins TRBV6-6 and TRBJ2-5; tentatively, D is TRBD1 (6 bases). The receptor's source is a man aged 45-65 years with Graves' hyperthyroidism. The material sequenced was blood. CDR3 loop: CASSYHRAETQYF. CDR3 DNA: TGTGCCAGCAGTTACCACAGGGCGGAGACCCAGTACTTC.